The entry below describes one T cell receptor beta chain. Its antigen is unknown. Germline V gene data show CDR1 as MDHEN and CDR2 as SYDVKM. V gave up 1 base and J gave up 4 bases, with 12 bases separating them. The CDR3 consists of 15 residues. The data were produced by immunoSEQ multiplex PCR, yet TCRdb's version contains in-frame clones alone and is incomplete. Found here are about 460,000 clones, 70% to 90% of them singletons; the top ten hold 1.5% to 2%. The data originate from a study of Ad26.COV2.S vaccination and SARS-CoV-2 variants. Study-wide points: In TCR breadth and depth analyses, total T cell responses may have been underestimated. Following vaccination, spike-specific CD8+ and CD4+ T cell responses reportedly exhibited substantial breadth. Vaccinees showed greater spike-specific TCR breadth than placebo recipients. Vaccine and placebo recipients had similar non-spike TCR breadth.

Treatment given: roughly 18 received Ad26.COV2.S at low or high dose, single or two shots; 5 received placebo; per-sample allocation not given. Sampling happened 63 days after the first vaccine or placebo injection. This specimen consisted of peripheral blood, obtained in a trial of Ad26.COV2.S vaccine versus placebo. The genes are TRBV28 and TRBJ2-3; D gene unclear. This TCR was sampled from a person aged 18-65 years who received the Ad26.COV2.S COVID-19 vaccine or a placebo. CDR3 DNA: TGTGCCAGCAGTTTATTGGCCGCCGGACCAGATACGCAGTATTTT. This encodes CASSLLAAGPDTQYF.